This TCR beta chain came from a study of T cell changes during pregnancy in multiple sclerosis. Method: immunoSEQ multiplex PCR; TCRdb's copy keeps in-frame clones and lacks some. Of tens of thousands of clones in the sample, 90% to 95% are singletons; the top ten hold around 0.22%. Germline trimming cut 3 bases from V and 6 bases from J; bases unmatched to any gene: 11. The length of the CDR3 is 15 residues. CDR1 MNHNY and CDR2 SVGAGI come from the germline V gene (reference sequence). The chain has TRBV6-6 and TRBJ2-7, with 7 nucleotides matching TRBD2. The sequencing used CD4+ T cells from peripheral blood mononuclear cells, collected before pregnancy. This TCR was recovered from a female donor with multiple sclerosis, enrolled in a pregnancy study. The CDR3 is CASSYSWEGLSEQYF. The CDR3 DNA is TGTGCCAGCAGTTATTCTTGGGAGGGACTAAGCGAGCAGTACTTC.